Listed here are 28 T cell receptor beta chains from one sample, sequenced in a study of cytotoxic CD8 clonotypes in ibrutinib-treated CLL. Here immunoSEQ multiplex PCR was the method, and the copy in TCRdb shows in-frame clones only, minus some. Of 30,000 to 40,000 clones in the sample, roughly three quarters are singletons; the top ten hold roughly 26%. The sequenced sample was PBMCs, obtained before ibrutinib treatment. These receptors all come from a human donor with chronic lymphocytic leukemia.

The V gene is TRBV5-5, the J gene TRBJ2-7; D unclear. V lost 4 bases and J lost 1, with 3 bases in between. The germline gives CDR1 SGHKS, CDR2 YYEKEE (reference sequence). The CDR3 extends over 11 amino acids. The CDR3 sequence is CASSRSYEQYF. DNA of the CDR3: TGTGCCAGCAGCAGGTCCTACGAGCAGTACTTC.

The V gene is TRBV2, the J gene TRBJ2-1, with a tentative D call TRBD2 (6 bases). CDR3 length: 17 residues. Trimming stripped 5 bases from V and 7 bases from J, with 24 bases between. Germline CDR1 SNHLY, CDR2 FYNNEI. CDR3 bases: TGTGCCAGCAGTCCGGTAGCACGGGAGAGTTTTTGGAATGAGCAGTTCTTC. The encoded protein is CASSPVARESFWNEQFF.

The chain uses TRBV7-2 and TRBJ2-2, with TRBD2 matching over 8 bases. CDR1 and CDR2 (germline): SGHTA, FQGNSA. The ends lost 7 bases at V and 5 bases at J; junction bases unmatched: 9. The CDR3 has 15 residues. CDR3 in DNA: TGTGCCAGCACCTTCGATAGCGGGGTAACCGGGGAGCTGTTTTTT. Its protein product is CASTFDSGVTGELFF.

CDR3 nucleotide sequence: TGTGCCAGCAGCCAGTACCACTCTGGAAACACCATATATTTT. It translates to CASSQYHSGNTIYF. The rearrangement uses TRBV7-6 and TRBJ1-3, with D hard to call. The CDR3 has 14 residues. Germline CDR1 and CDR2: SGHVS and FNYEAQ. V lost 5 bases and J lost 0, with 8 bases in between.

In DNA, the CDR3 is TGTGCCAGCAGCGGTCCAGGGATAGTCTACGAGCAGTACTTC. Its protein is CASSGPGIVYEQYF. The V call is TRBV28, the J call TRBJ2-7; tentatively, D is TRBD1 (5 bases). The CDR3 has 14 residues. V was cut by 6 bases and J by 3 bases, with 15 bases left in between. Germline V gene lookup returns CDR1 MDHEN and CDR2 SYDVKM.

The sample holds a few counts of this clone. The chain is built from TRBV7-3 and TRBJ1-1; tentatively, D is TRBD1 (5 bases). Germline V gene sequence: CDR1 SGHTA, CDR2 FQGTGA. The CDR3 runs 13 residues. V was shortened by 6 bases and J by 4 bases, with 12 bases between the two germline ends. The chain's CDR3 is CASSYRGSTEAFF. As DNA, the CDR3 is TGTGCCAGCAGTTACCGGGGGAGCACTGAAGCTTTCTTT.

CDR3 sequence reads: CASSDPMTPHRTDTQYF. The CDR3 DNA follows: TGTGCCAGCAGTGACCCCATGACTCCACACCGCACAGATACGCAGTATTTT. V is TRBV6-4 and J is TRBJ2-3; D is ambiguous. The CDR3 runs 17 residues. V was cut by 2 bases and J by 1 base, with 16 bases left in between. Germline CDR1 and CDR2: MRHNA and SNTAGT.

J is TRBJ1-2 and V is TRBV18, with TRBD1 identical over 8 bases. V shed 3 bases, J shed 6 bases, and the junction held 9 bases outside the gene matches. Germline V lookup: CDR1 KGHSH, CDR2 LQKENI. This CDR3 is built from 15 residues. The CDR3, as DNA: TGTGCCAGCTCACCGACCAGGGGGCTAATAGATGGCTACACCTTC. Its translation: CASSPTRGLIDGYTF.

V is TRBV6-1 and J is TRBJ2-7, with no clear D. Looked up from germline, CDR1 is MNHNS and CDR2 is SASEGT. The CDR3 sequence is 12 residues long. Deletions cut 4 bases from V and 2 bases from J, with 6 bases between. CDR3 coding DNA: TGTGCCAGCAGTGTCCATGCCTACGAGCAGTACTTC. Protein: CASSVHAYEQYF.

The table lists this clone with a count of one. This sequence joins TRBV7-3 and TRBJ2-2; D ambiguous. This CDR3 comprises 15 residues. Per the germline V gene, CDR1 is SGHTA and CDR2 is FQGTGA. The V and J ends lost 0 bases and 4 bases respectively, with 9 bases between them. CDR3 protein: CASSLTRVGTGELFF. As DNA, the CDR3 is TGTGCCAGCAGCTTAACTCGGGTCGGCACCGGGGAGCTGTTTTTT.

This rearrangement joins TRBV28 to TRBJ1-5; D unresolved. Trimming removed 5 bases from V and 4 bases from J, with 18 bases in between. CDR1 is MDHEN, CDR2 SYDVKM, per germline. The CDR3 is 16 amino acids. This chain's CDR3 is CASSEVSQLGNQPQHF. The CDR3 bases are TGTGCCAGCAGTGAAGTCTCTCAGTTAGGGAATCAGCCCCAGCATTTT.

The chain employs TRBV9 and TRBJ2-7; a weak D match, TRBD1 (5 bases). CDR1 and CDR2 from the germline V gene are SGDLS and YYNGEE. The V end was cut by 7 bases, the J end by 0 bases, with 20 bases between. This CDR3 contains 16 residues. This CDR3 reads CASSTEAGYSSYEQYF. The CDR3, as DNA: TGTGCCAGCTCTACCGAGGCAGGGTATTCCTCCTACGAGCAGTACTTC. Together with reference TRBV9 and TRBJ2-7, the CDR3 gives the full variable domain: DSGVTQTPKHLITATGQRVTLRCSPRSGDLSVYWYQQSLDQGLQFLIQYYNGEERAKGNILERFSAQQFPDLHSELNLSSLELGDSALYFCASSTEAGYSSYEQYFGPGTRLTVT.

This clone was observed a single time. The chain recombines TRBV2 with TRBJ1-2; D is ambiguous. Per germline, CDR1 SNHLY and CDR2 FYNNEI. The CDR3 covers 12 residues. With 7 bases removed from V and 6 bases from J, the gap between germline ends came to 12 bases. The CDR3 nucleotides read TGTGCCAGCATGTTTGGGTTAAATGGCTACACCTTC. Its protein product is CASMFGLNGYTF.

The CDR3 coding sequence is TGTGCCAGCAGCGAGCCCTTAGGCCCCGGGACCTACAATGAGCAGTTCTTC. Encoded protein: CASSEPLGPGTYNEQFF. The chain is built from TRBV28 and TRBJ2-1; D possibly corresponds to TRBD2 (5 bases). CDR1 is MDHEN and CDR2 is SYDVKM in the germline V gene. There are 17 residues in the CDR3. The V gene lost 6 bases and the J gene lost 2 bases, with 20 bases spanning the gap.

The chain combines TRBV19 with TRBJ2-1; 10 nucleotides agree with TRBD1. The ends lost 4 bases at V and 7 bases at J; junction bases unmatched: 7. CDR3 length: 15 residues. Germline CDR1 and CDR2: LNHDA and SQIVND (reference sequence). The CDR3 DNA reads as TGTGCCAGTAGTAACCGGGACAGGGGAGGGAATGAGCAGTTCTTC. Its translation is CASSNRDRGGNEQFF.

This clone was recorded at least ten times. CDR3 in DNA: TGTGCCAGCAGCCAATTTATTTTGATCGGCTCTGGAAACACCATATATTTT. It codes for CASSQFILIGSGNTIYF. This sequence joins TRBV14 and TRBJ1-3; D remains ambiguous. CDR1 is SGHDN and CDR2 is FVKESK in the germline V gene. V lost 2 bases and J 0 bases, leaving 14 bases between the germline ends. The CDR3 runs 17 residues.

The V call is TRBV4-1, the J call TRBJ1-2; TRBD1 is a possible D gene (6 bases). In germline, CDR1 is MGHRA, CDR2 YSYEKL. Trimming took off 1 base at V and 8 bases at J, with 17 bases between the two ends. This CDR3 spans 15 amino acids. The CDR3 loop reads CASSQVQGLGGGYTF. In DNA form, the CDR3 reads TGCGCCAGCAGCCAAGTACAGGGATTGGGGGGAGGCTACACCTTC.

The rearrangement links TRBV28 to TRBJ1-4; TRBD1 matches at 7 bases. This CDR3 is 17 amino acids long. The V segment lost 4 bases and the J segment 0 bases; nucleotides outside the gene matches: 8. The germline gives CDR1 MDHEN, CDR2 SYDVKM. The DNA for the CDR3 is TGTGCCAGCAGTTCCACCCCCGGGACAGCAACTAATGAAAAACTGTTTTTT. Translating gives CASSSTPGTATNEKLFF.

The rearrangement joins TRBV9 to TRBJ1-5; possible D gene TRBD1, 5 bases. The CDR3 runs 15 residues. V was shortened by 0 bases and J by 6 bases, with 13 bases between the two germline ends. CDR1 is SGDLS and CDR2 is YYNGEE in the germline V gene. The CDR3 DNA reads TGTGCCAGCAGCGTAGGGGGCGGAGGTAGTCAGCCCCAGCATTTT. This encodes CASSVGGGGSQPQHF.

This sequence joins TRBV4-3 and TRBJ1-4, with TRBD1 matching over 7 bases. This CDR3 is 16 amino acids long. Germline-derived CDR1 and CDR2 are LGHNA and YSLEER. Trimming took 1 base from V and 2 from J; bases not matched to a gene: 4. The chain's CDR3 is CASSQGPGGTNEKLFF. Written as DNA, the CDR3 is TGCGCCAGCAGCCAAGGCCCAGGGGGTACTAATGAAAAACTGTTTTTT.

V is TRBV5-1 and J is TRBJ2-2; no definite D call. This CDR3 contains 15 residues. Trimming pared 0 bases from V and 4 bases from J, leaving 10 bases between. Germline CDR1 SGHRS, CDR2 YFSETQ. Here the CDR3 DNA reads TGCGCCAGCAGCTTGGACCCCACGAGCACCGGGGAGCTGTTTTTT. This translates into CASSLDPTSTGELFF.

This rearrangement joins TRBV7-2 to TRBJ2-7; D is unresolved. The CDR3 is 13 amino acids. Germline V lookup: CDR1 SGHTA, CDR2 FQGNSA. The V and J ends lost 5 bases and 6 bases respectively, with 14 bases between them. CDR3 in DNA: TGTGCCAGCAGCGCTCCTTGGGGATCCGAGCAGTACTTC. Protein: CASSAPWGSEQYF.

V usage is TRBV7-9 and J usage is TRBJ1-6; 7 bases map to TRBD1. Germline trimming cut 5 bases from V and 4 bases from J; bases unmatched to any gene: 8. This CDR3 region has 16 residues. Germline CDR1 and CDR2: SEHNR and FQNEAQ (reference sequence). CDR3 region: CASSHNRGSYNSPLHF. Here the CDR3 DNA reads TGTGCCAGCAGCCACAACAGGGGAAGTTATAATTCACCCCTCCACTTT.

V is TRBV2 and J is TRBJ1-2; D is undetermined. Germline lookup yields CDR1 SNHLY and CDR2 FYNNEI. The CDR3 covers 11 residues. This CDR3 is CAIPEGDGYTF. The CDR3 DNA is TGTGCGATACCTGAGGGTGATGGCTACACCTTC.

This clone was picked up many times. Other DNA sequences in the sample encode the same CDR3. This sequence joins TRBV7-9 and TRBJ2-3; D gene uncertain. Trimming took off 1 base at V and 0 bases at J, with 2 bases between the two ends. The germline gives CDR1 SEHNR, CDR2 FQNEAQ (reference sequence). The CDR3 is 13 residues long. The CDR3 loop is CASSLESTDTQYF. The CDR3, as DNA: TGTGCCAGCAGCTTAGAGAGCACAGATACGCAGTATTTT.

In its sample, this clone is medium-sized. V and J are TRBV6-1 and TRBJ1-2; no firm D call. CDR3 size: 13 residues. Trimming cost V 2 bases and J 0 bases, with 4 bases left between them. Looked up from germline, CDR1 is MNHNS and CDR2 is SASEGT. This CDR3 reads CASSETANYGYTF. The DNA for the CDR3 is TGTGCCAGCAGTGAAACAGCTAACTATGGCTACACCTTC.

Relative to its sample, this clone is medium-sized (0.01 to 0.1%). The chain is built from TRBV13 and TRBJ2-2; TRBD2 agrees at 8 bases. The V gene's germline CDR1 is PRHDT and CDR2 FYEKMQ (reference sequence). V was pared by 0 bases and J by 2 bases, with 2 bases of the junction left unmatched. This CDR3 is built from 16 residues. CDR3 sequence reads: CASSLGSGSNTGELFF. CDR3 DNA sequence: TGTGCCAGCAGCTTAGGAAGCGGGAGCAACACCGGGGAGCTGTTTTTT.

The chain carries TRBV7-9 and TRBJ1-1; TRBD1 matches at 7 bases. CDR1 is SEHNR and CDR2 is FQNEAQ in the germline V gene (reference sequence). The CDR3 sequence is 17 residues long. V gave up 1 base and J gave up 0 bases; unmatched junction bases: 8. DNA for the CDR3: TGTGCCAGCAGCTTAGGACAGGGCCGGGACTTGAACACTGAAGCTTTCTTT. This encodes CASSLGQGRDLNTEAFF.